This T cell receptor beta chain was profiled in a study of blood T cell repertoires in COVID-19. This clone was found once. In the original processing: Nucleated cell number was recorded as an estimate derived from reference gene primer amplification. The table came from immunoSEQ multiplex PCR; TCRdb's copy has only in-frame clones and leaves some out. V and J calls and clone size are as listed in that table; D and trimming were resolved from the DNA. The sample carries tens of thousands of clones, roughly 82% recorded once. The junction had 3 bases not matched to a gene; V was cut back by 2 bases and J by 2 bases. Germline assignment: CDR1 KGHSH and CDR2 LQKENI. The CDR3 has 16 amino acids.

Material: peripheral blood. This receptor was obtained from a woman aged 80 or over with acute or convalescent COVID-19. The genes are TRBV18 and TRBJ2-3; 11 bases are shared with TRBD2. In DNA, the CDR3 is TGTGCCAGCTCACCAGAACTAGCGGGAGTCACAGATACGCAGTATTTT. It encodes CASSPELAGVTDTQYF.